This is a list of T cell receptor beta chains from one sample in a study of blood T cells in healthy people across ages. TCRdb recomputed calls from the 5' RACE reads with MiXCR, one row per CDR3 protein. This table has 650,000 to 800,000 distinct CDR3 sequences, around 43% appearing once. Sequenced: blood. The origin of the receptors is a man aged 55 to 70 in good health. The CDR3 runs from the conserved cysteine through the conserved F or W. A D gene is named only where the DNA matches it firmly. Only part of the rows carry a size: once, few, many, or a class if the clone is expanded.

abundance	d_gene	v_gene	j_gene	CDR3nt	CDR3aa
.	.	TRBV3-1	TRBJ2-5	TGTGCCAGCAGCCACCTCTTGGCAGGGTTGGACTTGCGAGAGACCCAGTACTTC	CASSHLLAGLDLRETQYF
.	.	TRBV4-1	TRBJ2-4	TGCGCCAGCAGCCTTGACGCCAGGGGGGTCGGAAACTTTCAGTACTTC	CASSLDARGVGNFQYF
few	TRBD1	TRBV20-1	TRBJ2-4	TGCAGTGCAGGATCCGGGACAGTAAAAAACATTCAGTACTTC	CSAGSGTVKNIQYF
few	.	TRBV7-2	TRBJ2-1	TGTGCCAGCAGCTCCTTCGGGGCGAATGAGCAGTTCTTC	CASSSFGANEQFF
.	.	TRBV7-2	TRBJ1-1	TGTGCCAGCAGCCCCACATGGAGCACTGAAGCTTTCTTT	CASSPTWSTEAFF
few	.	TRBV29-1	TRBJ1-2	TGCAGCGTTCAGGTGACAGGAGTCTATGGCTACACCTTC	CSVQVTGVYGYTF
.	.	TRBV10-3	TRBJ2-1	TGTGCCATCAGTGAGTCGACATCGGGGGCGGGCAATGAGCAGTTCTTC	CAISESTSGAGNEQFF
.	.	TRBV30	TRBJ2-5	TGTGCCTGGAGTGTTTCAGAACAAGAGACCCAGTACTTC	CAWSVSEQETQYF
few	TRBD1	TRBV4-1	TRBJ1-6	TGCGCCAGCAGCCAAGGAACAGGGGGCGGGCTAACACCCCTCCACTTT	CASSQGTGGGLTPLHF
.	.	TRBV7-8	TRBJ2-3	TGTGCCAGCAGCCTCCCGGGTGGGTTTAGGGCTGACACAGATACGCAGTATTTT	CASSLPGGFRADTDTQYF
.	.	TRBV9	TRBJ1-4	TGTGCCAGCAGCGTAGATGGACAATTTAATGAAAAACTGTTTTTT	CASSVDGQFNEKLFF
.	TRBD1	TRBV7-2	TRBJ2-1	TGTGCCAGCAGCTTACGACAGGGGCTGCAGCAGTTCTTC	CASSLRQGLQQFF
many	.	TRBV12-3/TRBV12-4	TRBJ2-1	TGTGCCAGCACCCGGGACAATTACAATGAGCAGTTCTTC	CASTRDNYNEQFF
.	TRBD2	TRBV7-9	TRBJ2-5	TGTGCCAGCAGCGCCAGCGGGGGGGCTCGCAATGAGCAGTACTTC	CASSASGGARNEQYF
.	TRBD1	TRBV30	TRBJ1-5	TGTGCCTGGAGTGAGGGAGGGGGCTATAGCAATCAGCCCCAGCATTTT	CAWSEGGGYSNQPQHF
many	TRBD2	TRBV20-1	TRBJ2-5	TGCAGTGCCCCGGGACTAGCGGGAGAGACCCAGTACTTC	CSAPGLAGETQYF
few	TRBD2	TRBV7-9	TRBJ2-5	TGTGCCAGCAGTATGACTAGCGGGGAGTCCCTGGGGCAGTACTTC	CASSMTSGESLGQYF
.	TRBD2	TRBV7-8	TRBJ2-7	TGTGCCAGCAGCCGCGAGCGGGGGGGTTACGAGCAGTACTTC	CASSRERGGYEQYF
few	TRBD1	TRBV5-6	TRBJ2-5	TGTGCCAGCAGCTTGGTGGACAGGGGTGTGGGAAACCAAGAGACCCAGTACTTC	CASSLVDRGVGNQETQYF
few	TRBD1	TRBV12-3/TRBV12-4	TRBJ1-1	TGTGCCAGCAGTCTGGACAGGGGAAGGACTGAAGCTTTCTTT	CASSLDRGRTEAFF
few	TRBD1	TRBV9	TRBJ2-1	TGTGCCAGCAGCGAGGGGACAGGGTTGTCAAGTGAGCAGTTCTTC	CASSEGTGLSSEQFF
.	TRBD2	TRBV5-1	TRBJ2-1	TGCGCCAGCAGCTTGCAGCGGGGGGGCCGCGATTCCAATGAGCAGTTCTTC	CASSLQRGGRDSNEQFF
.	TRBD1	TRBV12-3/TRBV12-4	TRBJ1-5	TGTGCCAGCAGTGCGGACAGGCGGGATCAGCCCCAGCATTTT	CASSADRRDQPQHF
many	TRBD2	TRBV4-3	TRBJ2-7	TGCGCCAGCAGCCAAGCAAGGACTAGCTTCTACGAGCAGTACTTC	CASSQARTSFYEQYF
few	.	TRBV6-2/TRBV6-3	TRBJ2-7	TGTGCCAGCAGTTACTCAGTTGGTCAGGTCTACGAGCAGTACTTC	CASSYSVGQVYEQYF
.	TRBD1	TRBV6-6	TRBJ1-1	TGTGCCAGCAGCTACAGGGGAATTGAAGCTTTCTTT	CASSYRGIEAFF
many	.	TRBV29-1	TRBJ2-1	TGCAGCGTTGAAGATCTTAACTCCATCTCCTACAATGAGCAGTTCTTC	CSVEDLNSISYNEQFF
.	TRBD2	TRBV3-1	TRBJ2-1	TGTGCCAGCAGCCGCGCGACTAGCGTCAATGAGCAGTTCTTC	CASSRATSVNEQFF
.	.	TRBV12-3/TRBV12-4	TRBJ2-3	TGTGCCAGCAGGAGGACTCAGGATACGCAGTATTTT	CASRRTQDTQYF
.	.	TRBV5-1	TRBJ1-4	TGCGCCAGCAGCTTGGTAGGTGCGGGTGGCGAAAAACTGTTTTTT	CASSLVGAGGEKLFF
.	.	TRBV28	TRBJ2-2	TGTGCCAGCAGTTTAAGGGACCGGAGCCGGAACACCGGGGAGCTGTTTTTT	CASSLRDRSRNTGELFF
.	TRBD2	TRBV4-3	TRBJ2-3	TGCGCCAGCAGCCAACGGACTAGCGAGGGCACAGATACGCAGTATTTT	CASSQRTSEGTDTQYF